These 24 T cell receptor beta chains were all obtained from the same sample, sequenced in a study of T cells in Graves' hyperthyroidism and ophthalmopathy (dated by TCRdb to between 2018 and 2020). Library preparation used multiplex PCR. TCRdb records Illumina HiSeq 2000 as the sequencer. TCR beta CDR3 regions were amplified from RNA transcripts. The TCR CDR3 was subjected to a first round of RT-PCR using the HTBI primer set and the Qiagen OneStep RT-PCR kit. TCRdb applied fastp at Q25 and MiXCR to the public reads, then kept only in-frame beta chains. All rows with the same CDR3 protein become a single entry with the most common DNA and genes. The sample table shows 400,000 or so distinct CDR3 sequences, and around an eighth are seen once. Around 30% of the sample is taken by the ten largest. The sample was blood. Receptors originate from a man aged 50 or older with Graves' ophthalmopathy.

The sample holds a few counts of this clonotype. The CDR3 here is CASSLSGPSYGYTF. CDR3 bases: TGCGCCAGCAGCTTGTCGGGACCTAGCTATGGCTACACCTTC. The V gene is TRBV5-1, the J gene TRBJ1-2, with TRBD1 as a possible D gene (5 bases). CDR1 and CDR2 from the germline V gene are SGHRS and YFSETQ. The CDR3 contains 14 residues. The V and J ends lost 1 base and 4 bases respectively, with 11 bases between them.

The table lists this clonotype with many counts. The rearrangement joins TRBV3-1 to TRBJ2-1; no definite D call. The CDR3 is 13 residues long. The germline V and J ends were trimmed by 4 bases and 5 bases, with 9 bases remaining between them. Germline CDR1 is LGHDT and CDR2 is YNNKEL (reference sequence). The CDR3 DNA sequence: TGTGCCAGCAGCCCGTCCTTGGACAATGAGCAGTTCTTC. Translated, it gives CASSPSLDNEQFF.

This clonotype was counted at least ten times. This sequence joins TRBV3-1 and TRBJ1-1; D unclear. Deletions cut 1 base from V and 7 bases from J, with 7 bases between. CDR3 size: 12 residues. Germline V gene lookup returns CDR1 LGHDT and CDR2 YNNKEL (reference sequence). DNA for the CDR3: TGTGCCAGCAGCCAAGCGGAGAATGAAGCTTTCTTT. It codes for CASSQAENEAFF.

This clonotype was counted many times. The gene calls are TRBV30 and TRBJ2-3; D gene unclear. The germline V and J ends were trimmed by 4 bases and 6 bases, with 8 bases remaining between them. Germline assignment: CDR1 GTSNPN and CDR2 SVGIG (reference sequence). The CDR3 covers 11 residues. DNA for the CDR3: TGTGCCTGGACAGATGCGGATACGCAGTATTTT. Translating it yields CAWTDADTQYF.

This chain links TRBV20-1 with TRBJ2-2; TRBD2 agrees at 10 bases. Germline loops: CDR1 DFQATT, CDR2 SNEGSKA (reference sequence). With V trimmed by 3 bases and J by 1 base, 5 bases remained unmatched. CDR3 size: 16 residues. CDR3 in DNA: TGCAGTGCTAGGCTAGCGGGGGCCCGGAACACCGGGGAGCTGTTTTTT. Protein product: CSARLAGARNTGELFF.

This clonotype was detected many times. The gene calls are TRBV28 and TRBJ2-7; D might be TRBD2 (5 bases). Per germline, CDR1 MDHEN and CDR2 SYDVKM. With 7 bases removed from V and 7 bases from J, the gap between germline ends came to 17 bases. This CDR3 contains 13 residues. The CDR3 bases are TGTGCCAGCAAATCGGGGAACTTCGGGGAGCAGTACTTC. Protein: CASKSGNFGEQYF.

This clonotype appeared a few times. The chain carries TRBV6-1 and TRBJ2-5; 10 nucleotides line up with TRBD2. Germline trimming cut 7 bases from V and 0 bases from J; bases unmatched to any gene: 8. The V gene's germline CDR1 is MNHNS and CDR2 SASEGT. The CDR3 is 16 residues long. The CDR3 nucleotides read TGTGCCAGCACCACATGGACTAGCGGAGACCAAGAGACCCAGTACTTC. Translating it yields CASTTWTSGDQETQYF.

V and J are TRBV9 and TRBJ1-3; D remains ambiguous. V was cut by 2 bases and J by 4 bases, with 4 bases left in between. CDR3 length equals 12 residues. The germline gives CDR1 SGDLS, CDR2 YYNGEE. For the CDR3, the DNA is TGTGCCAGCAGCGTGTCCGGAAACACCATATATTTT. Translated: CASSVSGNTIYF. Full variable domain (remainder filled in from reference TRBV9 and TRBJ1-3): DSGVTQTPKHLITATGQRVTLRCSPRSGDLSVYWYQQSLDQGLQFLIQYYNGEERAKGNILERFSAQQFPDLHSELNLSSLELGDSALYFCASSVSGNTIYFGEGSWLTVV.

This clonotype has a handful of counts. A much larger clone differs by one base, so this may be a read error. This chain uses TRBV7-8 with TRBJ2-1, with 8 bases aligning to TRBD2. Germline V gene lookup returns CDR1 SGHVS and CDR2 FQNEAQ. V was pared by 5 bases and J by 0 bases, with 9 bases of the junction left unmatched. The CDR3 runs 17 residues. As DNA, the CDR3 is TGTGCCAGCAGCCGGGAGGGGGGGAGCTTCTCCTACAATGAGCAGTTCTTC. Translating gives CASSREGGSFSYNEQFF.

This clonotype has a count of ten or more. V gene TRBV5-1 combines with J gene TRBJ2-1; no definite D call. The length of the CDR3 is 15 residues. Trimming took 4 bases from V and 5 from J, leaving 16 bases between them. The germline CDR1 and CDR2 sequences are SGHRS and YFSETQ. CDR3 amino acids: CASSHPLGGHNEQFF. Here the CDR3 DNA reads TGCGCCAGCAGCCACCCCCTTGGCGGACACAATGAGCAGTTCTTC.

This clonotype was counted at least ten times. This sequence joins TRBV5-1 and TRBJ2-7; D perhaps matches TRBD2 (5 bases). The CDR3 spans 14 residues. Germline V gene data show CDR1 as SGHRS and CDR2 as YFSETQ. Trimming stripped 2 bases from V and 2 bases from J, with 11 bases between. The CDR3 here is CASSFRTGTYEQYF. CDR3 bases: TGCGCCAGCAGCTTTCGGACGGGGACCTACGAGCAGTACTTC.

In its sample, this clonotype was seen many times. The genes are TRBV3-1 and TRBJ2-2; maybe TRBD2 (6 bases). The germline CDR1 and CDR2 sequences are LGHDT and YNNKEL (reference sequence). The ends were cut back, 4 bases at V and 3 bases at J, with 9 bases in the middle. The CDR3 covers 14 residues. The CDR3 DNA reads TGTGCCAGCAGCCTTTGGGGGGACACCGGGGAGCTGTTTTTT. Protein product: CASSLWGDTGELFF.

The sample holds a few counts of this clonotype. CDR3 DNA: TGTGCCTGGAGGAGGGGAATGAACACTGAAGCTTTCTTT. Amino acid sequence: CAWRRGMNTEAFF. V usage is TRBV30 and J usage is TRBJ1-1; D may be TRBD1 (5 bases). Between the trimmed V and J ends, which lost 3 bases and 0 bases, there was a span of 8 bases. There are 13 residues in the CDR3. The germline V gene encodes CDR1 GTSNPN and CDR2 SVGIG (reference sequence).

V gene TRBV6-2 or TRBV6-3 combines with J gene TRBJ1-3; the D is unclear. Looked up from germline, CDR1 is MNHEY and CDR2 is SVGEGT. Between the trimmed V and J ends, which lost 2 bases and 0 bases, there was a span of 14 bases. This CDR3 spans 17 amino acids. CDR3 protein: CASSYATPTASGNTIYF. The CDR3 DNA reads as TGTGCCAGCAGTTACGCGACCCCGACTGCCTCTGGAAACACCATATATTTT.

This clonotype came up many times. V and J are TRBV12-3 or TRBV12-4 and TRBJ2-7; D might be TRBD2 (6 bases). The CDR3 consists of 14 residues. Trimming took 1 base from V and 6 from J, leaving 13 bases between them. The CDR3 sequence is CASSLEWEASEQYF. The DNA of the CDR3 is TGTGCCAGCAGTTTAGAGTGGGAGGCCAGCGAGCAGTACTTC.

The J gene is TRBJ2-3, the V gene TRBV7-8, with 14 bases that match TRBD2. V was clipped by 3 bases and J by 6 bases; unmatched bases: 8. The CDR3 sequence is 17 residues long. The germline gives CDR1 SGHVS, CDR2 FQNEAQ. DNA for the CDR3: TGTGCCAGCAGCTTGGCCCCGGGACTAGCGGGAGTGGATACGCAGTATTTT. Translated, it gives CASSLAPGLAGVDTQYF.

This chain connects TRBV29-1 to TRBJ2-6; 9 bases match TRBD1. The V gene end was trimmed by 1 base and the J gene end by 3 bases; junction bases not matched to a gene: 1. Germline CDR1 SQVTM, CDR2 ANQGSEA. The CDR3 loop spans 15 amino acids. The CDR3 protein is CSVEGTGVGANVLTF. The DNA for the CDR3 is TGCAGCGTTGAAGGGACAGGGGTTGGGGCCAACGTCCTGACTTTC.

This clonotype was seen a handful of times. The chain links TRBV12-3 or TRBV12-4 to TRBJ2-1; no reliable D call. The CDR3 runs 13 residues. The ends were cut back, 6 bases at V and 6 bases at J, with 12 bases in the middle. CDR3 bases: TGTGCCAGCAGCCCCGTCAGGTTCAATGAGCAGTTCTTC. Protein sequence: CASSPVRFNEQFF.

Ten or more counts support this clonotype. The J gene is TRBJ1-2, the V gene TRBV6-2 or TRBV6-3; D not certain. Trimming took off 3 bases at V and 7 bases at J, with 9 bases between the two ends. CDR3 length equals 12 residues. Looked up from germline, CDR1 is MNHEY and CDR2 is SVGEGT. CDR3 region: CASSYADRGYTF. In DNA, the CDR3 is TGTGCCAGCAGTTATGCGGATCGTGGCTACACCTTC.

The chain combines TRBV5-8 with TRBJ2-7; D is uncertain. Germline loops: CDR1 SGHTS, CDR2 YDEGEE. This CDR3 contains 15 residues. Trimming took off 6 bases at V and 5 bases at J, with 21 bases between the two ends. The CDR3 DNA sequence: TGTGCCAGCAACAACCTCGGCAGTAGCAAGCACGAGCAGTACTTC. Protein: CASNNLGSSKHEQYF.

This clonotype has at least ten counts. The chain links TRBV11-3 to TRBJ2-3; 11 bases match TRBD2. V lost 4 bases and J lost 5; bases outside the gene matches: 5. CDR3 length: 15 amino acids. Per germline, CDR1 SGHNT and CDR2 YENEEA. DNA for the CDR3: TGTGCCAGCAGCTCAATAGGACTAGCGGGAGATACGCAGTATTTT. It encodes CASSSIGLAGDTQYF.

Here the CDR3 DNA reads TGTGCCAGCAGTTATGCTTATAGCGGGGCCACCGGGGAGCTGTTTTTT. The encoded protein is CASSYAYSGATGELFF. J is TRBJ2-2 and V is TRBV6-2 or TRBV6-3; 8 bases match TRBD2. The V gene's germline CDR1 is MNHEY and CDR2 SVGEGT. The CDR3 loop spans 16 amino acids. Trimming at V came to 3 bases and at J to 4 bases, leaving 7 bases not matched to a gene.

This clonotype was found many times. As DNA, the CDR3 is TGTGCCTGGACGCTCCCGGGACGGCAAGAGACCCAGTACTTC. Protein sequence: CAWTLPGRQETQYF. The chain is built from TRBV30 and TRBJ2-5; D might be TRBD1 or TRBD2, each matching 5 bases. V dropped 4 bases and J dropped 2 bases, with 14 bases sitting between them. This CDR3 is built from 14 residues. Germline CDR1 reads GTSNPN; CDR2 reads SVGIG (reference sequence).

This clonotype was counted at least ten times. The chain recombines TRBV7-9 with TRBJ2-1; 13 bases map to TRBD2. The ends lost 5 bases at V and 3 bases at J; junction bases unmatched: 4. The CDR3 sequence is 16 residues long. CDR1 SEHNR and CDR2 FQNEAQ come from the germline V gene (reference sequence). The CDR3 DNA reads as TGTGCCAGCAGCGGACTAGCGGGAGAGAGCTACAATGAGCAGTTCTTC. Residues: CASSGLAGESYNEQFF. The full variable domain, completed using reference TRBV7-9 and TRBJ2-1, is DTGVSQNPRHKITKRGQNVTFRCDPISEHNRLYWYRQTLGQGPEFLTYFQNEAQLEKSRLLSDRFSAERPKGSFSTLEIQRTEQGDSAMYLCASSGLAGESYNEQFFGPGTRLTVL.